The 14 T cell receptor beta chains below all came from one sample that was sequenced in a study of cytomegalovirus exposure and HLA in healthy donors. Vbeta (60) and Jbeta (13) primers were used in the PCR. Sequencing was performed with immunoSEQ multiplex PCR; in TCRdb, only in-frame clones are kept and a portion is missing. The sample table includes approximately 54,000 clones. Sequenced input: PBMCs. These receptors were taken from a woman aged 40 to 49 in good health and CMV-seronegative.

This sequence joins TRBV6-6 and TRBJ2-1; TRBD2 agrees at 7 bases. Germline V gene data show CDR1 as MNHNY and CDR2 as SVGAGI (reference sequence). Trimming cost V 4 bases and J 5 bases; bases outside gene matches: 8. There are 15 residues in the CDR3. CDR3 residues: CASSSTSVPDNEQFF. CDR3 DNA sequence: TGTGCCAGCAGTTCTACTAGCGTCCCCGACAATGAGCAGTTCTTC.

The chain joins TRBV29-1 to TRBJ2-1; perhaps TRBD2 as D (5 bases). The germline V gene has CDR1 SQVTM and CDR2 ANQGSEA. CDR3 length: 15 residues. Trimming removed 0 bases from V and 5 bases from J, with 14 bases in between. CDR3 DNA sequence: TGCAGCGTTGAAGATCCGGCTAGCTCTGACAATGAGCAGTTCTTC. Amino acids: CSVEDPASSDNEQFF.

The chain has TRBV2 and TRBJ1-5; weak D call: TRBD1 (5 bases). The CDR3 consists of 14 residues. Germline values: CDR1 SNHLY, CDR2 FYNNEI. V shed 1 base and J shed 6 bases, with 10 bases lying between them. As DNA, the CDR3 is TGTGCCAGCAGTGAAGGGGGGGAAGTTCAGCCCCAGCATTTT. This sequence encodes CASSEGGEVQPQHF. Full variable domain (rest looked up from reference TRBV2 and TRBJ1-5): EPEVTQTPSHQVTQMGQEVILRCVPISNHLYFYWYRQILGQKVEFLVSFYNNEISEKSEIFDDQFSVERPDGSNFTLKIRSTKLEDSAMYFCASSEGGEVQPQHFGDGTRLSIL.

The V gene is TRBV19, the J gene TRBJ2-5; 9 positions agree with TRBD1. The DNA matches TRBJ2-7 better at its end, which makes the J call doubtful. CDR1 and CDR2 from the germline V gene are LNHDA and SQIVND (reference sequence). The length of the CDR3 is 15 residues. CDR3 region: CASSTKGQGAYEQYF. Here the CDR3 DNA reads TGTGCCAGTAGTACTAAGGGACAGGGAGCCTACGAGCAGTACTTC.

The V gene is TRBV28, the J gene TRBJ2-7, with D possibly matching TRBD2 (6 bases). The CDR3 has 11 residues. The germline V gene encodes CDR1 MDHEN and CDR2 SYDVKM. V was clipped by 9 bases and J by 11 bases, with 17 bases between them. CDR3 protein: CARSLPGGEYF. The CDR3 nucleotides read TGTGCCAGAAGTCTCCCCGGAGGGGAGTACTTC.

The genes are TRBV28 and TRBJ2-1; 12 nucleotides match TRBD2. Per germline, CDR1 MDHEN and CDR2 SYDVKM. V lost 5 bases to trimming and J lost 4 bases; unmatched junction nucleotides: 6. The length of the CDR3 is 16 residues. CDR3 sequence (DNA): TGTGCCAGCAGTCTGACTAGCGGGAGCGTGTACAATGAGCAGTTCTTC. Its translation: CASSLTSGSVYNEQFF.

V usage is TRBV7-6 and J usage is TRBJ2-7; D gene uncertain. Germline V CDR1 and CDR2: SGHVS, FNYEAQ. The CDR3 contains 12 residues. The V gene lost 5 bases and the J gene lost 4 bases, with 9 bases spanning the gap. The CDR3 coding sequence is TGTGCCAGCAGCCTCAACAGTTACGAGCAGTACTTC. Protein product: CASSLNSYEQYF. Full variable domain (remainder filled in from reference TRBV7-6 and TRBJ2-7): GAGVSQSPRYKVTKRGQDVALRCDPISGHVSLYWYRQALGQGPEFLTYFNYEAQQDKSGLPNDRFSAERPEGSISTLTIQRTEQRDSAMYRCASSLNSYEQYFGPGTRLTVT.

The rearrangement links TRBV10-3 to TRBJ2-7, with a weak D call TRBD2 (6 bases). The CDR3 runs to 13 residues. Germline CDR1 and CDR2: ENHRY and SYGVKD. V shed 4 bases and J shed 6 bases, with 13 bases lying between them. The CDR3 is CAISVGPGGEQYF. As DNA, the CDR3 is TGTGCCATCAGTGTGGGTCCCGGGGGCGAGCAGTACTTC.

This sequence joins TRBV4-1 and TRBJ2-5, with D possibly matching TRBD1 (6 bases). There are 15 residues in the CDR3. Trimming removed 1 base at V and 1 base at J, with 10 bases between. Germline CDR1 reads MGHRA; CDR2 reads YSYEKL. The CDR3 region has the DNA TGCGCCAGCAGCCAAGGGGACATACCCCAAGAGACCCAGTACTTC. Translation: CASSQGDIPQETQYF.

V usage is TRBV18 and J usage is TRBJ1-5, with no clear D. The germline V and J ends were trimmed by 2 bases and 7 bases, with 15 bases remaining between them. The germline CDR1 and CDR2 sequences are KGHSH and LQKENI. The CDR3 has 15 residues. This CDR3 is CASSPWEGARQPQHF. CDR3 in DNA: TGTGCCAGCTCACCATGGGAGGGAGCAAGGCAGCCCCAGCATTTT.

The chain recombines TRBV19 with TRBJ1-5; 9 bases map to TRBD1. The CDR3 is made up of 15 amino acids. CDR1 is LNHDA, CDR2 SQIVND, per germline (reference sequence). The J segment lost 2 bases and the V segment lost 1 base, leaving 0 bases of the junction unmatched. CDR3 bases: TGTGCCAGTAGTATAGGGACAGGGGGCAATCAGCCCCAGCATTTT. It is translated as CASSIGTGGNQPQHF.

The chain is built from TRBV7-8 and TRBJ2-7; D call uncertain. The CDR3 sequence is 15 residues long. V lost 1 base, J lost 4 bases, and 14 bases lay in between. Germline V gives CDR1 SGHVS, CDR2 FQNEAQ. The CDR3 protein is CASSLVAGGSYEQYF. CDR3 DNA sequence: TGTGCCAGCAGCTTAGTGGCAGGTGGGTCGTACGAGCAGTACTTC.

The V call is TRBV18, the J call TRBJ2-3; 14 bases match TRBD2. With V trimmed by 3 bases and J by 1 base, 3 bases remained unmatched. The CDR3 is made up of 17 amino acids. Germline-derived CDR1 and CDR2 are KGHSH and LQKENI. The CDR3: CASSPPGLAGGTDTQYF. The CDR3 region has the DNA TGTGCCAGCTCACCCCCGGGACTAGCGGGGGGCACAGATACGCAGTATTTT.

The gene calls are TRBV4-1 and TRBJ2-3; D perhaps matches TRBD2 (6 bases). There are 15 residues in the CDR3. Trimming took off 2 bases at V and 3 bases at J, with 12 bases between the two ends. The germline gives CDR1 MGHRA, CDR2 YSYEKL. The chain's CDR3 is CASSQSSGVTDTQYF. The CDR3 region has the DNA TGCGCCAGCAGCCAAAGCTCGGGAGTAACAGATACGCAGTATTTT.